Detailed here is one TCR beta chain. Its antigen is unknown. Base qualities are not provided; no much larger clone lies one nucleotide away. The library was produced with the immunoSEQ multiplex PCR assay. This immuneACCESS table, as held by TCRdb, lists in-frame sequences with V and J called but not all clones. Of the missing ones, under half trace to an unresolved V gene in checked studies; the others have no known cause. The sample table holds about 44,000 clones, of which approximately 96% were seen once. Roughly 0.9% of the sample comes from the top ten. These data belong to a study of T cell changes during pregnancy in multiple sclerosis (dated by TCRdb to between 2018 and 2021). The study in broad terms: Changes in the T cell repertoire over the course of pregnancy were examined in this study in women with multiple sclerosis.

The V and J ends are trimmed by 3 bases and 8 bases, leaving 14 bases between them. From a lookup of the germline V gene (reference sequence), CDR1 and CDR2 are LNHDA and SQIVND. The CDR3 runs 14 residues from the cysteine to the phenylalanine. Just the 42-base CDR3 DNA is kept, in frame starting at base 1. This specimen consisted of peripheral blood, obtained in the second trimester of pregnancy. This clonotype originated in a female donor with multiple sclerosis, enrolled in a pregnancy study. The rearrangement combines TRBV19 with TRBJ2-1; the D gene is perhaps TRBD1, on 6 matching bases. The sequence in DNA is TGTGCCAGTAGTATCGGGACAACGTGGGATGAGCAGTTCTTC. The resulting protein is CASSIGTTWDEQFF. Full variable domain (CDR3 extended with the reference TRBV19 and TRBJ2-1 proteins): DGGITQSPKYLFRKEGQNVTLSCEQNLNHDAMYWYRQDPGQGLRLIYYSQIVNDFQKGDIAEGYSVSREKKESFPLTVTSAQKNPTAFYLCASSIGTTWDEQFFGPGTRLTVL.